Listed below are T cell receptor beta chains from one sample, sequenced in a study of blood T cell repertoires in COVID-19. The repertoire was sequenced with immunoSEQ multiplex PCR; TCRdb's copy has only in-frame clones and lacks some. The sample shows 200,000 or so clones, approximately 80% of them seen only once. Sequencing was performed on PBMCs or T cells enriched from blood (not recorded which). These receptors all stem from a woman in her thirties or forties with acute COVID-19. The CDR3 runs from the conserved cysteine through the conserved F or W. The D gene is left open where the match is weak. Clone size is shown for a subset of rows, as once, few, many or a class of expanded clone.

j_call v_call d_call clone_size cdr3_aa cdr3_nt
TRBJ1-1 TRBV9 - - CASSTHPTDNTEAFF TGTGCCAGCAGCACACACCCGACAGACAACACTGAAGCTTTCTTT
TRBJ1-2 TRBV5-4 TRBD1 - CASSGGQALYGYTF TGTGCCAGCAGCGGGGGACAGGCGCTCTATGGCTACACCTTC
TRBJ1-5 TRBV28 TRBD1 - CASSTGGPNQPQHF TGTGCCAGCAGTACAGGGGGCCCCAATCAGCCCCAGCATTTT
TRBJ2-3 TRBV2 - few CASSPTGFSTDTQYF TGTGCCAGCAGCCCGACAGGTTTTAGCACAGATACGCAGTATTTT
TRBJ2-2 TRBV6-5 TRBD1 - CASTIGQVRGELFF TGTGCCAGCACTATAGGACAGGTTCGAGGGGAGCTGTTTTTT
TRBJ2-2 TRBV6-5 - few CASSYSPAGPTGELFF TGTGCCAGCAGTTACTCTCCGGCAGGCCCCACCGGGGAGCTGTTTTTT
TRBJ2-1 TRBV20-1 TRBD2 - CSASKGLAAGYNEQFF TGCAGTGCTAGTAAGGGACTAGCGGCAGGTTATAATGAGCAGTTCTTC
TRBJ2-3 TRBV28 TRBD2 - CASSHSTSGTDTQYF TGTGCCAGCAGCCACTCGACTAGCGGCACAGATACGCAGTATTTT
TRBJ2-7 TRBV4-3 TRBD2 - CASSQETGLVAYEQYF TGCGCCAGCAGCCAAGAAACGGGACTAGTGGCCTACGAGCAGTACTTC
TRBJ1-2 TRBV28 TRBD1 many CASTPRTGGGWVYGYTF TGTGCCAGCACTCCCCGGACAGGGGGGGGATGGGTCTATGGCTACACCTTC
TRBJ1-2 TRBV6-5 - - CASRRTGGVSGYTF TGTGCCAGCAGACGAACCGGCGGGGTATCTGGCTACACCTTC
TRBJ1-2 TRBV5-1 - - CASSLQGRDYGYTF TGCGCCAGCAGCTTGCAGGGTAGGGACTATGGCTACACCTTC
TRBJ1-2 TRBV27 - - CASSYNDRPNYGYTF TGTGCCAGCAGTTACAATGACAGACCTAACTATGGCTACACCTTC
TRBJ2-1 TRBV7-9 - - CASSLAVNEQFF TGTGCCAGCAGCTTAGCCGTCAATGAGCAGTTCTTC